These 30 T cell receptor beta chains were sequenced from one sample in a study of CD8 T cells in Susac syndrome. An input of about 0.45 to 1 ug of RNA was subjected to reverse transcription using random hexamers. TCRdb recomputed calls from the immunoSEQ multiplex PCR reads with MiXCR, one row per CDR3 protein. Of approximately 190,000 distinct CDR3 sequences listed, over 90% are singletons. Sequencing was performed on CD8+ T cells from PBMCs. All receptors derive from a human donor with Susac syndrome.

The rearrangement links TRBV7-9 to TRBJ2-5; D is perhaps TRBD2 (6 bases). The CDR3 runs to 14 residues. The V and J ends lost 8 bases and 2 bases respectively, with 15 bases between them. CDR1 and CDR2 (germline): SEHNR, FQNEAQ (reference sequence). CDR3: CASVPGGEQETQYF. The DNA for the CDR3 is TGTGCCAGCGTCCCTGGCGGGGAACAAGAGACCCAGTACTTC.

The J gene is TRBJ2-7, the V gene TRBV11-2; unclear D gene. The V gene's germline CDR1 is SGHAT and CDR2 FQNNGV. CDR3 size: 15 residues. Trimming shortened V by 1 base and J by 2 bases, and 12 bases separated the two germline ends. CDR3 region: CASSLGVGGAYEQYF. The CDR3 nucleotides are TGTGCCAGCAGCTTAGGAGTTGGCGGAGCCTACGAGCAGTACTTC.

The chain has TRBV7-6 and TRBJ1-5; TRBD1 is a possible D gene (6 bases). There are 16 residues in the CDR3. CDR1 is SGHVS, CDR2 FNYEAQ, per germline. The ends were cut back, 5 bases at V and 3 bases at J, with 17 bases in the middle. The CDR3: CASSKNRGDDNQPQHF. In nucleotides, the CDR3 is TGTGCCAGCAGCAAAAATAGGGGGGACGACAATCAGCCCCAGCATTTT.

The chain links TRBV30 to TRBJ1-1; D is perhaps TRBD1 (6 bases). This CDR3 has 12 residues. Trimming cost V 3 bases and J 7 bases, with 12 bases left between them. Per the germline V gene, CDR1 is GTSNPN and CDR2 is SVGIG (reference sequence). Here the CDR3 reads CAWSRGGLEAFF. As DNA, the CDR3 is TGTGCCTGGAGCCGGGGGGGCCTTGAAGCTTTCTTT.

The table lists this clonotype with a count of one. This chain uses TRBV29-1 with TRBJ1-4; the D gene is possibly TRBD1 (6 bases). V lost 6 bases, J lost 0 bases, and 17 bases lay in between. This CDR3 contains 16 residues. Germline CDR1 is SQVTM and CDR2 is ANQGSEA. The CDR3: CSVPILDRTTNEKLFF. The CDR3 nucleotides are TGCAGCGTCCCCATCCTCGACAGGACAACTAATGAAAAACTGTTTTTT.

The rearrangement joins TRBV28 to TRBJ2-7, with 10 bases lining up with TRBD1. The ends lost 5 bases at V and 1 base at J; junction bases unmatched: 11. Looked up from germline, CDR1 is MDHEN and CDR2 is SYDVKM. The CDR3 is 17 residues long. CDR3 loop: CASSVDRGLDVSYEQYF. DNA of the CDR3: TGTGCCAGCAGTGTTGACAGGGGGCTCGACGTTTCCTACGAGCAGTACTTC.

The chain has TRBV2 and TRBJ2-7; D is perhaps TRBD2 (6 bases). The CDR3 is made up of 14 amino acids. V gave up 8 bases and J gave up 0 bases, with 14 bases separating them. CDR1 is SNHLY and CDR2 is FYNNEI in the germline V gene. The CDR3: CASGAGGSSYEQYF. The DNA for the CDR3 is TGTGCCAGCGGAGCGGGTGGGAGCTCCTACGAGCAGTACTTC.

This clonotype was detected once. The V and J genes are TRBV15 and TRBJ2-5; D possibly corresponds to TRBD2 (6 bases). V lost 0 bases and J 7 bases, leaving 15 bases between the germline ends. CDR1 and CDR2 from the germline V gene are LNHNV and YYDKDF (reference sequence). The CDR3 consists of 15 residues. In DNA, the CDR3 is TGTGCCACCAGCAGAGATAAAGGGGCCGGGGGGACCCAGTACTTC. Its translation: CATSRDKGAGGTQYF.

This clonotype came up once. This CDR3 is CASSQVGGTTDYEQYF. Written as DNA, the CDR3 is TGTGCCAGCAGCCAAGTTGGTGGGACTACCGACTACGAGCAGTACTTC. This rearrangement joins TRBV3-1 to TRBJ2-7, with 7 nucleotides matching TRBD2. CDR3 size: 16 residues. CDR1 is LGHDT, CDR2 YNNKEL, per germline (reference sequence). Trimming cost V 1 base and J 3 bases; bases outside gene matches: 9.

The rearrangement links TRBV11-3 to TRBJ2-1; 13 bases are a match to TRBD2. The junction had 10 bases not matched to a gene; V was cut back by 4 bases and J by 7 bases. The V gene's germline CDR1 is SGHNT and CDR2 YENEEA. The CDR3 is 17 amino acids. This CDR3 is CASSCGLAGAQGNEQFF. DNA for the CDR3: TGTGCCAGCAGCTGTGGACTAGCGGGAGCTCAGGGTAATGAGCAGTTCTTC.

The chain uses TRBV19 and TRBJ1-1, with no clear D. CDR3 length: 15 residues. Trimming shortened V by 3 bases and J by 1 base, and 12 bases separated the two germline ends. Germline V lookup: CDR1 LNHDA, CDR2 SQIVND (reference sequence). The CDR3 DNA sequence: TGTGCCAGTAGTATGGCCAACTGGGGGAACACTGAAGCTTTCTTT. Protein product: CASSMANWGNTEAFF.

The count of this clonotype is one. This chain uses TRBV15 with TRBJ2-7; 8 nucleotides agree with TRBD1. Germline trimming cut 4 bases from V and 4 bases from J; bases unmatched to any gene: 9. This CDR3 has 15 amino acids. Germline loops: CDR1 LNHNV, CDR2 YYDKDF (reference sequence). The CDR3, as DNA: TGTGCCACCAGCACTCTGGCCAGGGGGCGATACGAGCAGTACTTC. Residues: CATSTLARGRYEQYF.

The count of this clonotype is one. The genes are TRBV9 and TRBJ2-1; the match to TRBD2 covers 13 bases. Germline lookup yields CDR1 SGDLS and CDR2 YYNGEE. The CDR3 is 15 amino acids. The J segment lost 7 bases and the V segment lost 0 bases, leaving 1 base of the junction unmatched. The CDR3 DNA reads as TGTGCCAGCAGCGTAGAGACTAGCGGGGGGAATGAGCAGTTCTTC. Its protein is CASSVETSGGNEQFF.

The CDR3 sequence is CASSDARYTDTQYF. The CDR3 DNA is TGTGCCAGCAGTGATGCCCGATACACAGATACGCAGTATTTT. V is TRBV2 and J is TRBJ2-3; no reliable D call. The CDR3 length is 14 residues. The ends were cut back, 3 bases at V and 2 bases at J, with 9 bases in the middle. Germline V CDR1 and CDR2: SNHLY, FYNNEI.

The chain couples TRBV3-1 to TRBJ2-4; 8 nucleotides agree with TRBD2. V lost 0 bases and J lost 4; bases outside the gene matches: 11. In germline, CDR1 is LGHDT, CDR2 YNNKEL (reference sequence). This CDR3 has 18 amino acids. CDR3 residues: CASSQEELAEPEKNIQYF. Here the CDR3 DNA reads TGTGCCAGCAGCCAAGAGGAACTAGCGGAACCAGAAAAAAACATTCAGTACTTC.

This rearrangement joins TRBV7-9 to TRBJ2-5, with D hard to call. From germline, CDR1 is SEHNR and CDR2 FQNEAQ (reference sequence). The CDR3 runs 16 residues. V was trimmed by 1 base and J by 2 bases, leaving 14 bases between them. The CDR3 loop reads CASSLGSPSFQETQYF. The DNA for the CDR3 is TGTGCCAGCAGCTTAGGATCCCCCAGCTTTCAAGAGACCCAGTACTTC.

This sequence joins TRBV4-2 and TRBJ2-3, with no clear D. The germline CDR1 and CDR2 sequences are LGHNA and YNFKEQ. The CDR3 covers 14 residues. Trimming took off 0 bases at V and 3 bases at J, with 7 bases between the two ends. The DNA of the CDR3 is TGTGCCAGCAGCCAAGAGGTTATTACAGATACGCAGTATTTT. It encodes CASSQEVITDTQYF.

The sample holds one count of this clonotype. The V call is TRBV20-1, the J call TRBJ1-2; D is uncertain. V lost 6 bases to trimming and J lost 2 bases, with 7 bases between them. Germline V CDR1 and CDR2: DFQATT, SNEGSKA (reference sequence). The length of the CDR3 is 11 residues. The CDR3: CSALENYGYTF. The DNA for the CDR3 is TGCAGTGCCCTGGAAAACTATGGCTACACCTTC.

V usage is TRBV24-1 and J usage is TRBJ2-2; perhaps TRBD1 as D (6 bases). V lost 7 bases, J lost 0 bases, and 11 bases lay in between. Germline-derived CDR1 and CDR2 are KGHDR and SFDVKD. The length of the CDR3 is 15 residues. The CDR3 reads CATRQGIPNTGELFF. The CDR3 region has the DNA TGTGCCACCAGACAGGGAATACCGAACACCGGGGAGCTGTTTTTT.

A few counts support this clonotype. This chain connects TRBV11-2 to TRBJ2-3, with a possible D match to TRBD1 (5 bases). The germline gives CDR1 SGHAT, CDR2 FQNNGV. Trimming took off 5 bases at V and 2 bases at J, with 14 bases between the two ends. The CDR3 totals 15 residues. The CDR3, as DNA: TGTGCCAGCAGCCCGCTACAGGCCCACACAGATACGCAGTATTTT. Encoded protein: CASSPLQAHTDTQYF.

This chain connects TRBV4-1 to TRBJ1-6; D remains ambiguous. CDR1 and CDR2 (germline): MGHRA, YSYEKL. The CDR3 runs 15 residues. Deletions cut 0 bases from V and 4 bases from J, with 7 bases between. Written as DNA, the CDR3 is TGCGCCAGCAGCCAAGATGGAGGGTATAATTCACCCCTCCACTTT. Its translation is CASSQDGGYNSPLHF.

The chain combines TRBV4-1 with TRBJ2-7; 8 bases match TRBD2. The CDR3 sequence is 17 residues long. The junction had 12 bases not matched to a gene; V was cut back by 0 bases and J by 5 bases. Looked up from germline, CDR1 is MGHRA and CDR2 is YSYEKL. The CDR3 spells CASSQDLGREDFDEQYF. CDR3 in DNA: TGCGCCAGCAGCCAAGACTTAGGGCGGGAGGACTTTGACGAGCAGTACTTC.

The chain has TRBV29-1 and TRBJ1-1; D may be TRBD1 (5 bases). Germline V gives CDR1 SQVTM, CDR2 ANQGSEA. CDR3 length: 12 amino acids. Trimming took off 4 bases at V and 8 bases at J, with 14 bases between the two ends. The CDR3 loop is CSVVWVQGEAFF. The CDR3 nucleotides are TGCAGCGTTGTATGGGTCCAGGGCGAAGCTTTCTTT.

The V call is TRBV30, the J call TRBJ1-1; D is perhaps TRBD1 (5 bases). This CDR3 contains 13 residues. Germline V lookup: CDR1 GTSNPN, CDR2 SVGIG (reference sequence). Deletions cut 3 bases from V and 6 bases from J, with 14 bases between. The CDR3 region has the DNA TGTGCCTGGAGCGGTACAGGCAATCCTGAAGCTTTCTTT. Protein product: CAWSGTGNPEAFF.

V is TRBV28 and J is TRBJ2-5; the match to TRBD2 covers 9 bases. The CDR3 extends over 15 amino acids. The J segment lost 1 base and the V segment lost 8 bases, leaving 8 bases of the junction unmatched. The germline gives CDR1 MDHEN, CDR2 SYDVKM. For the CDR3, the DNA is TGTGCCAGCCGAGGGGCTAGCGGGGCCCAAGAGACCCAGTACTTC. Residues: CASRGASGAQETQYF. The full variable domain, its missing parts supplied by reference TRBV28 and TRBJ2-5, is DVKVTQSSRYLVKRTGEKVFLECVQDMDHENMFWYRQDPGLGLRLIYFSYDVKMKEKGDIPEGYSVSREKKERFSLILESASTNQTSMYLCASRGASGAQETQYFGPGTRLLVL.

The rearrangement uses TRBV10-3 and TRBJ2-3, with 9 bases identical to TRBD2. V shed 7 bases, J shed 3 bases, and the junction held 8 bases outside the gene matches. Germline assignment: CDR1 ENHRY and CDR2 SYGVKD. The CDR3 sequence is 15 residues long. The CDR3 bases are TGTGCCATCAAGATAGCGGGGGAGGCGACAGATACGCAGTATTTT. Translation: CAIKIAGEATDTQYF.

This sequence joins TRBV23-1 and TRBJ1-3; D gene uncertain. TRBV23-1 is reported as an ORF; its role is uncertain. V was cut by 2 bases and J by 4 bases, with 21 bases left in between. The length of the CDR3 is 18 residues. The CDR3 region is CASSQPFREGFSGNTIYF. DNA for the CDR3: TGCGCCAGCAGTCAACCCTTCCGTGAAGGGTTTAGCGGAAACACCATATATTTT.

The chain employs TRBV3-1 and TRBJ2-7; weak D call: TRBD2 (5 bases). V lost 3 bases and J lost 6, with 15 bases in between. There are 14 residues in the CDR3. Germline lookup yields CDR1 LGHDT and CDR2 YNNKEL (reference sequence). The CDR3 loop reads CASSQGGQPGEQYF. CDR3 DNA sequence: TGTGCCAGCAGCCAGGGCGGGCAGCCCGGCGAGCAGTACTTC.

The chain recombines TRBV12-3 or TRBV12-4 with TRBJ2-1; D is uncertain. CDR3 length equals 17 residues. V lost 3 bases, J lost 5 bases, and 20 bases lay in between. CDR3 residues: CASSFSPTRIYNNEQFF. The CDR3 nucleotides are TGTGCCAGCAGTTTTTCCCCGACTCGGATCTACAACAATGAGCAGTTCTTC.

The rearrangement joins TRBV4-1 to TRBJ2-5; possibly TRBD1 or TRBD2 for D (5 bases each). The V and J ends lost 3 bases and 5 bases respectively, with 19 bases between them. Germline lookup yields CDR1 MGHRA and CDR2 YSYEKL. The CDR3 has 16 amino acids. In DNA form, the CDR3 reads TGCGCCAGCAGCCATCCCGGGACCACCCGAAGGGAGACCCAGTACTTC. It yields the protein CASSHPGTTRRETQYF.